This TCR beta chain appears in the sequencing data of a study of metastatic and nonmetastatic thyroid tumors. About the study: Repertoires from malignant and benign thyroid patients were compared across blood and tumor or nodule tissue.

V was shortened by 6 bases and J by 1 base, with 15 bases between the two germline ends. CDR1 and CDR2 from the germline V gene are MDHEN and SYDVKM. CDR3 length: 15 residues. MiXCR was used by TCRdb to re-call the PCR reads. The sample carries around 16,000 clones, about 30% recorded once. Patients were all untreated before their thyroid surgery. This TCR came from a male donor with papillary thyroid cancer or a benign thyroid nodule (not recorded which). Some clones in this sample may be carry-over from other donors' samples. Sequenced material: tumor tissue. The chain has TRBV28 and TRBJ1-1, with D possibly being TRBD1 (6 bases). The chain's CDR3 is CASSPRTGSNTEAFF. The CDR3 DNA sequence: TGTGCCAGCAGCCCCCGAACAGGGTCGAACACTGAAGCTTTCTTT.